This record concerns one T cell receptor beta chain sequence. Its specificity is not known. Trimming removed 2 bases at V and 6 bases at J, with 8 bases between. This CDR3 is built from 13 residues. Germline V gene lookup returns CDR1 SNHLY and CDR2 FYNNEI. The data originate from a study of T cell responses to AZD1222 COVID-19 vaccine. TCRdb's table, derived via immunoSEQ multiplex PCR, lists solely in-frame clones and lacks some. The table has 70,000 to 90,000 clones, approximately 78% seen once. Study-level findings and limits: Variant regions that are unmutated are reportedly the target of nearly half of spike-specific TCRs. The repertoires were collected only after the peak T cell response. Spike-specific TCR breadth and depth grew following two AZD1222 doses. Regions 160-218 and 743-854 dominated among vaccine-associated CD4 TCRs spanning spike.

The starting material was peripheral blood, obtained on day 0 of AZD1222 vaccination. This receptor was taken from an adult in good health. This chain joins TRBV2 and TRBJ1-5; D gene ambiguous. CDR3: CASSERPGQPQHF. CDR3 DNA sequence: TGTGCCAGCAGTGAAAGGCCCGGTCAGCCCCAGCATTTT.